This is a list of T cell receptor beta chains from one sample in a study of shared clonotypes between healthy human individuals. TCRdb's copy holds only in-frame clones and misses some; the assay was immunoSEQ multiplex PCR. The table includes more than 150,000 clones, approximately 92% detected once. The sequenced sample consisted of naive CD4+ T cells sorted from blood. All receptors derive from a woman aged 30 to 39 in good health. Both conserved end residues are part of each CDR3. A D gene is named only where the DNA matches it firmly.

J: TRBJ2-7
D: TRBD1
V: TRBV5-1
CDR3: CASSVKTGSGYEQYF
DNA: TGCGCCAGCAGCGTAAAGACAGGGTCGGGCTACGAGCAGTACTTC

J: TRBJ1-1
D: NA
V: TRBV28
CDR3: CASSLRGALTEAFF
DNA: TGTGCCAGCAGTTTAAGGGGGGCGCTTACTGAAGCTTTCTTT

J: TRBJ2-5
D: TRBD2
V: TRBV9
CDR3: CASSVGATSGRRQEEQYF
DNA: TGTGCCAGCAGCGTAGGAGCGACTAGCGGGAGGAGACAGGAAGAGCAGTACTTC

J: TRBJ2-7
D: NA
V: TRBV19
CDR3: CASSIGAWPRTGLYEQYF
DNA: TGTGCCAGTAGTATAGGAGCCTGGCCCCGCACCGGATTATACGAGCAGTACTTC

J: TRBJ2-3
D: NA
V: TRBV5-4
CDR3: CASSSQLTGDTQYF
DNA: TGTGCCAGCAGCTCCCAGTTAACCGGGGATACGCAGTATTTT

J: TRBJ2-7
D: TRBD1
V: TRBV19
CDR3: CASSTGQEPYEQYF
DNA: TGTGCCAGTAGTACAGGACAGGAGCCCTACGAGCAGTACTTC

J: TRBJ1-1
D: TRBD1
V: TRBV6-1
CDR3: CASSDPRQGAGAFF
DNA: TGTGCCAGCAGTGATCCGAGGCAGGGGGCCGGAGCTTTCTTT

J: TRBJ1-1
D: NA
V: TRBV5-1
CDR3: CASSLAVNTEAFF
DNA: TGCGCCAGCAGCTTGGCAGTGAACACTGAAGCTTTCTTT

J: TRBJ2-7
D: TRBD2
V: TRBV6-5
CDR3: CASSTSGRGPYEQYF
DNA: TGTGCCAGCAGTACAAGCGGGAGAGGGCCCTACGAGCAGTACTTC

J: TRBJ1-1
D: NA
V: TRBV28
CDR3: CASSSARGRWTEAFF
DNA: TGTGCCAGCAGTTCTGCCCGTGGGCGTTGGACTGAAGCTTTCTTT

J: TRBJ1-2
D: NA
V: TRBV6-6
CDR3: CASSYTSYGYTF
DNA: TGTGCCAGCAGTTACACAAGCTATGGCTACACCTTC

J: TRBJ2-3
D: TRBD2
V: TRBV28
CDR3: CASSHWSSGSKADTQYF
DNA: TGTGCCAGCAGCCACTGGTCTAGCGGGAGCAAGGCAGATACGCAGTATTTT

J: TRBJ2-3
D: TRBD1
V: TRBV7-6
CDR3: CASSTGGSTDTQYF
DNA: TGTGCCAGCAGTACAGGGGGTAGCACAGATACGCAGTATTTT

J: TRBJ2-7
D: NA
V: TRBV18
CDR3: CASSLERANSYEQYF
DNA: TGTGCCAGCTCACTAGAGCGGGCTAACTCCTACGAGCAGTACTTC

J: TRBJ2-7
D: TRBD2
V: TRBV27
CDR3: CASSRTGGRTGTSGRIYEQYF
DNA: TGTGCCAGCAGCCGGACAGGGGGTAGAACCGGGACTAGCGGGAGAATATACGAGCAGTACTTC

J: TRBJ2-7
D: NA
V: TRBV5-4
CDR3: CASSRGENVYEQYF
DNA: TGTGCCAGCAGCCGAGGGGAGAATGTGTACGAGCAGTACTTC

J: TRBJ2-7
D: NA
V: TRBV19
CDR3: CASSISFRSYEQYF
DNA: TGTGCCAGTAGTATATCCTTCAGATCCTACGAGCAGTACTTC